This TCR beta chain was identified in a study of T cell repertoires in cytomegalovirus infection. Study information: CMV epitopes that were recently identified and HLA-C-restricted were used alongside well-studied HLA-B-restricted ones. Indicated by public TCR beta signatures were CMV infection and matching HLA type.

TCRdb re-called the reads with MiXCR, one entry per CDR3 protein. The data show around 900,000 distinct CDR3 sequences, around 32% seen once. A few counts support this clonotype. What it binds is unknown. The V segment lost 4 bases and the J segment 7 bases; nucleotides outside the gene matches: 12. There are 17 residues in the CDR3. Germline CDR1 and CDR2: MGHRA and YSYEKL. The chain uses TRBV4-1 and TRBJ2-1; 11 nucleotides align to TRBD2. The origin of this receptor is a human donor in good health (CMV status not recorded). Some clones in this sample may be carry-over from other donors' samples. Source: cultured CD8+ T cells from PBMCs, taken from culture after CMV antigen stimulation. DNA for the CDR3: TGCGCCAGCAGCCCGGACCTATTAGCGGGGGGGCAGAATGAGCAGTTCTTC. This gives the protein CASSPDLLAGGQNEQFF.